This entry features one T cell receptor (beta chain) sequence. Its antigen is still unknown. The data belong to a study of Ad26.COV2.S vaccination and SARS-CoV-2 variants. Study details: COV1001, an Ad26.COV2.S trial, supplied this vaccine-arm donor.

Sequencing used immunoSEQ multiplex PCR; TCRdb keeps in-frame clones, though not all of them. The top ten hold less than 2% of the sample, which has a few hundred thousand clones, 92% seen once. This CDR3 is built from 14 residues. Deletions cut 2 bases from V and 4 bases from J, with 13 bases between. Germline CDR1 is SGHDT and CDR2 is YYEEEE. This sample's treatment: 15 to 20 received Ad26.COV2.S at low or high dose, single or two shots; 5 received placebo; per-sample allocation not given. Collection of samples fell on day 63 after the first vaccine or placebo injection. Expressing Wuhan-strain SARS-CoV-2 spike, an Ad26 vector served as the vaccine. Broader study findings: Across vaccine and placebo recipients, the breadth of non-spike TCRs was similar. People who got the vaccine had more spike-specific TCR breadth than people who got placebo.

J is TRBJ2-7 and V is TRBV5-6; the D is unclear. This TCR came from a person between 18 and 65 years old who received the Ad26.COV2.S COVID-19 vaccine or a placebo. Sample: peripheral blood, taken in a trial of Ad26.COV2.S vaccine versus placebo. The CDR3 coding sequence is TGTGCCAGCAGCTTAGCTGTCAACCCTTACGAGCAGTACTTC. This codes for CASSLAVNPYEQYF.